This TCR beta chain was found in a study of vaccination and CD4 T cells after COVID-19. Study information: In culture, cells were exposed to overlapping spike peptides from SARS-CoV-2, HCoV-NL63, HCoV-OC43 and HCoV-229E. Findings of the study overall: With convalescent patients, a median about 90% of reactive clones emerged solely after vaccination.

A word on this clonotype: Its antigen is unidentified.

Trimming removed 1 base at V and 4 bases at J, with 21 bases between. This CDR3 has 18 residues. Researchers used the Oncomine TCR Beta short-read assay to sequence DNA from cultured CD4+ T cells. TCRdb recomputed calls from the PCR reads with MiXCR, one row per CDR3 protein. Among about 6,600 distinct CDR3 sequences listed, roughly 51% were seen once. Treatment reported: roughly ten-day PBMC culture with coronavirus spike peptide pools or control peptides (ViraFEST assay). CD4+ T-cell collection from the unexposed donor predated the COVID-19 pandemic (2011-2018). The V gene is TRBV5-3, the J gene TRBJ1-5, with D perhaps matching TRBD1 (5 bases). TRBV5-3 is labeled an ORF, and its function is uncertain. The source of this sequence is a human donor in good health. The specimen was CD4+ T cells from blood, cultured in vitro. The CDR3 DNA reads TGTGCCAGAAGCTTGTGCGAAAACGGCAGGGAGGGAAATCAGCCCCAGCATTTT. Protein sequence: CARSLCENGREGNQPQHF.